This T cell receptor (beta chain) originates from a study of cytomegalovirus exposure and HLA in healthy donors. Whole-study findings and limits: It is likely that the observed cluster of highly shared sequence variants was a sequencing artifact. In a later analysis, TCR association rates varied by HLA locus: DRB1 most, HLA-C fewest.

Use of 60 Vbeta and 13 Jbeta primers characterized the PCR. Produced via immunoSEQ multiplex PCR; TCRdb's table is partial and in-frame only. The table records roughly 130,000 clones, approximately 79% of them present only once. Germline-derived CDR1 and CDR2 are SGHTA and FQGNSA. Trimming removed 2 bases at V and 5 bases at J, with 16 bases between. CDR3 length: 16 residues. Though nominally healthy at sampling, donors likely had unrecorded immune exposures. In the case of this clone: The antigen remains undetermined.

This chain joins TRBV7-2 and TRBJ1-3; no clear D gene. Sample: PBMCs. The sequence was obtained from a man in his late teens or twenties in good health and CMV-seropositive. In DNA, the CDR3 is TGTGCCAGCAGCTTACCCCCGGGGATTTTTCGAAACACCATATATTTT. This gives the protein CASSLPPGIFRNTIYF.